The 15 T cell receptor beta chains below come from one sample, sequenced in a study of blood T cell repertoires in COVID-19. Sequenced by immunoSEQ multiplex PCR; TCRdb stores in-frame clones only, minus some. Of 150,000 to 200,000 clones in the sample, roughly 87% were seen once. The sequenced material came from peripheral blood. The receptors stem from a man aged 18 to 29 who had recovered from COVID-19.

The J gene is TRBJ2-7, the V gene TRBV6-1, with TRBD2 matching over 10 bases. There are 14 residues in the CDR3. Germline lookup yields CDR1 MNHNS and CDR2 SASEGT. Trimming removed 3 bases from V and 6 bases from J; junction bases left unmatched: 5. DNA of the CDR3: TGTGCCAGCAGTGAGGCTAGCGGGAGAGTCGAGCAGTACTTC. It is translated as CASSEASGRVEQYF.

This sequence joins TRBV6-5 and TRBJ1-6, with D possibly being TRBD1 (5 bases). Per the germline V gene, CDR1 is MNHEY and CDR2 is SVGAGI. The V end lost 11 bases, the J end lost 0 bases, and 14 bases lay between the germline ends. This CDR3 spans 15 amino acids. CDR3: CAGGDRSSYNSPLHF. Written as DNA, the CDR3 is TGTGCCGGAGGGGACCGGAGCTCCTATAATTCACCCCTCCACTTT.

The count of this clone is one. The CDR3 sequence is CASSYRSRADEQYF. The CDR3 DNA is TGTGCCAGCAGTTACAGATCCAGGGCGGACGAGCAGTACTTC. The J gene is TRBJ2-7, the V gene TRBV6-6; perhaps TRBD1 as D (5 bases). The CDR3 extends over 14 amino acids. Deletions cut 2 bases from V and 5 bases from J, with 13 bases between. Per germline, CDR1 MNHNY and CDR2 SVGAGI (reference sequence).

The chain recombines TRBV30 with TRBJ1-1; D is ambiguous. The germline gives CDR1 GTSNPN, CDR2 SVGIG (reference sequence). V was shortened by 0 bases and J by 1 base, with 6 bases between the two germline ends. The CDR3 length is 13 residues. CDR3 region: CAWSVQENTEAFF. CDR3 sequence (DNA): TGTGCCTGGAGTGTACAAGAGAACACTGAAGCTTTCTTT.

J is TRBJ2-5 and V is TRBV30, with 8 bases lining up with TRBD2. Germline assignment: CDR1 GTSNPN and CDR2 SVGIG (reference sequence). V lost 2 bases to trimming and J lost 4 bases; unmatched junction nucleotides: 3. The CDR3 sequence is 13 residues long. The CDR3 DNA reads as TGTGCCTGGAGTCTAGGACTAGCAGAGACCCAGTACTTC. Its protein product is CAWSLGLAETQYF.

The rearrangement links TRBV29-1 to TRBJ2-4, with D perhaps matching TRBD2 (5 bases). CDR1 is SQVTM, CDR2 ANQGSEA, per germline. The germline V and J ends were trimmed by 7 bases and 7 bases, with 14 bases remaining between them. CDR3 length: 12 residues. The CDR3 loop reads CSAGPGGNIQYF. CDR3 DNA sequence: TGCAGCGCCGGGCCCGGCGGGAACATTCAGTACTTC.

The chain couples TRBV6-6 to TRBJ1-6, with 7 nucleotides matching TRBD1. The J segment lost 3 bases and the V segment lost 5 bases, leaving 7 bases of the junction unmatched. The CDR3 totals 16 residues. In germline, CDR1 is MNHNY, CDR2 SVGAGI (reference sequence). The CDR3 sequence is CASSIQGSGYNSPLHF. The CDR3 nucleotides are TGTGCCAGCAGTATACAGGGGTCTGGCTATAATTCACCCCTCCACTTT.

The J gene is TRBJ2-3, the V gene TRBV30; D might be TRBD1 (6 bases). In germline, CDR1 is GTSNPN, CDR2 SVGIG (reference sequence). CDR3 length: 13 residues. Between the trimmed V and J ends, which lost 5 bases and 1 base, there was a span of 10 bases. CDR3 nucleotides: TGTGCCTGGGCCCCAGGGGGCACAGATACGCAGTATTTT. Its translation: CAWAPGGTDTQYF.

This rearrangement joins TRBV7-9 to TRBJ1-1; TRBD1 aligns across 7 bases. The CDR3 runs 15 residues. Germline trimming cut 5 bases from V and 0 bases from J; bases unmatched to any gene: 6. CDR1 SEHNR and CDR2 FQNEAQ come from the germline V gene (reference sequence). The CDR3 DNA sequence: TGTGCCAGCAGCCCACAGACAGGGATGAACACTGAAGCTTTCTTT. Translating gives CASSPQTGMNTEAFF.

CDR3 sequence: CASSGPTGNTIYF. The CDR3 DNA reads TGTGCCAGCAGTGGCCCTACGGGAAACACCATATATTTT. This sequence joins TRBV6-1 and TRBJ1-3; D unresolved. Germline CDR1 is MNHNS and CDR2 is SASEGT. There are 13 residues in the CDR3. Trimming took off 4 bases at V and 4 bases at J, with 8 bases between the two ends.

J is TRBJ1-1 and V is TRBV7-8, with TRBD1 as a possible D gene (6 bases). Germline loops: CDR1 SGHVS, CDR2 FQNEAQ. With 3 bases removed from V and 11 bases from J, the gap between germline ends came to 19 bases. This CDR3 is 14 amino acids long. The chain's CDR3 is CASSFQGPRERAFF. CDR3 bases: TGTGCCAGCAGCTTCCAGGGGCCCCGCGAGCGGGCTTTCTTT. Drawing the rest from reference TRBV7-8 and TRBJ1-1, the complete variable domain is GAGVSQSPRYKVAKRGQDVALRCDPISGHVSLFWYQQALGQGPEFLTYFQNEAQLDKSGLPSDRFFAERPEGSVSTLKIQRTQQEDSAVYLCASSFQGPRERAFFGQGTRLTVV.

The rearrangement links TRBV6-5 to TRBJ2-3; 7 nucleotides align to TRBD2. With V trimmed by 8 bases and J by 4 bases, 6 bases remained unmatched. The CDR3 is 13 residues long. Germline CDR1 and CDR2: MNHEY and SVGAGI. CDR3 sequence: CASSAGVPDTQYF. The CDR3 region has the DNA TGTGCCAGCTCGGCGGGGGTGCCAGATACGCAGTATTTT.

This CDR3 reads CASSLGAGDTEAFF. In nucleotides, the CDR3 is TGTGCCAGCAGCTTAGGAGCAGGGGACACTGAAGCTTTCTTT. This chain uses TRBV5-4 with TRBJ1-1; a weak D match, TRBD1 (6 bases). The germline V gene has CDR1 SGHNT and CDR2 YYREEE (reference sequence). The CDR3 is made up of 14 amino acids. Trimming left V 2 bases short and J 3 bases short, with 11 bases between.

As concerns this clone: Other nucleotide sequences in the sample specify the same CDR3. The rearrangement uses TRBV27 and TRBJ2-7; TRBD1 matches 8 bases. Germline CDR1 MNHEY, CDR2 SMNVEV (reference sequence). V dropped 5 bases and J dropped 4; count of bases not matched to a gene: 4. CDR3 length: 13 amino acids. The CDR3 DNA follows: TGTGCCAGCAGTCCCGGACAGGGTTACGAGCAGTACTTC. The encoded protein is CASSPGQGYEQYF.

J is TRBJ1-2 and V is TRBV6-1; the match to TRBD1 covers 9 bases. This CDR3 contains 13 residues. J lost 3 bases, V lost 5 bases, and 1 base had no gene match. Germline V gene lookup returns CDR1 MNHNS and CDR2 SASEGT. CDR3 sequence reads: CASSRTGDYGYTF. CDR3 nucleotides: TGTGCCAGCAGTCGGACAGGGGACTATGGCTACACCTTC.